These 20 T cell receptor beta chains were all obtained from the same sample, sequenced in a study of PD-L1 blockade in urothelial cancer. The sample's time point: peripheral blood 6 weeks after treatment start. Sequencing was performed with immunoSEQ multiplex PCR; in TCRdb, only in-frame clones are kept and a portion is missing. The data contain 35,000 to 55,000 clones, roughly four fifths of them seen just once; the ten biggest clones take up over 12%. Sequencing used PBMCs, obtained around atezolizumab (anti-PD-L1) treatment. The receptor set was obtained from a man aged 60 to 75 with urothelial cancer.

The V call is TRBV19, the J call TRBJ2-3; 11 nucleotides align to TRBD1. The junction had 12 bases not matched to a gene; V was cut back by 10 bases and J by 6 bases. This CDR3 region has 15 residues. The germline gives CDR1 LNHDA, CDR2 SQIVND (reference sequence). The CDR3 protein is CATPKGQGEEDTQYF. For the CDR3, the DNA is TGTGCCACCCCGAAGGGACAGGGGGAAGAGGATACGCAGTATTTT.

The chain combines TRBV13 with TRBJ1-2; 8 nucleotides agree with TRBD1. Trimming cost V 4 bases and J 3 bases; bases outside gene matches: 7. This CDR3 has 15 residues. Germline CDR1 reads PRHDT; CDR2 reads FYEKMQ (reference sequence). The CDR3 region is CASSSQQTGDYGYTF. CDR3 coding DNA: TGTGCCAGCAGCTCCCAACAGACAGGGGACTATGGCTACACCTTC.

The chain uses TRBV7-2 and TRBJ2-7; 12 positions match TRBD2. Germline CDR1 and CDR2: SGHTA and FQGNSA. This CDR3 has 16 residues. The ends lost 6 bases at V and 0 bases at J; junction bases unmatched: 6. The CDR3 sequence is CASRLAGGTSSYEQYF. DNA of the CDR3: TGTGCCAGCAGACTAGCGGGGGGAACGAGCTCCTACGAGCAGTACTTC.

The chain uses TRBV11-2 and TRBJ2-5; D unclear. Germline V CDR1 and CDR2: SGHAT, FQNNGV. Between the trimmed V and J ends, which lost 4 bases and 3 bases, there was a span of 9 bases. The CDR3 is made up of 13 amino acids. The CDR3 DNA reads as TGTGCCAGCAGCTCCGACTTGGAAGAGACCCAGTACTTC. Translation: CASSSDLEETQYF. Complete variable domain (other parts from reference TRBV11-2 and TRBJ2-5): EAGVAQSPRYKIIEKRQSVAFWCNPISGHATLYWYQQILGQGPKLLIQFQNNGVVDDSQLPKDRFSAERLKGVDSTLKIQPAKLEDSAVYLCASSSDLEETQYFGPGTRLLVL.

The chain employs TRBV21-1 and TRBJ1-6; the D call TRBD1 from the table was never checked on the DNA. TRBV21-1 is noted as a pseudogene. The CDR3 extends over 13 amino acids. CDR3 in amino acids: CASTRQVNSPLHF. The CDR3 DNA follows: TGTGCCAGCACTCGGCAGGTTAATTCACCCCTCCACTTT.

The genes are TRBV2 and TRBJ1-4; no definite D call. From germline, CDR1 is SNHLY and CDR2 FYNNEI. The V end lost 8 bases, the J end lost 8 bases, and 24 bases lay between the germline ends. This CDR3 spans 16 amino acids. CDR3 in DNA: TGTGCCAGCCGGCACCTGATTATTCAGCGAGGGGAAAAACTGTTTTTT. It specifies CASRHLIIQRGEKLFF.

J is TRBJ2-5 and V is TRBV7-8; TRBD2 aligns across 8 bases. Germline loops: CDR1 SGHVS, CDR2 FQNEAQ. J was trimmed by 8 bases and V by 3 bases; bases with no gene match: 8. The CDR3 has 14 amino acids. The CDR3 DNA is TGTGCCAGCAGCTTGGGACTAGAGGGGGGCACCCAGTACTTC. Its protein product is CASSLGLEGGTQYF.

The chain carries TRBV28 and TRBJ2-7; no definite D call. Germline V gene data show CDR1 as MDHEN and CDR2 as SYDVKM. V gave up 4 bases and J gave up 5 bases, with 12 bases separating them. CDR3 length: 13 amino acids. Here the CDR3 DNA reads TGTGCCAGCAGTTACTCCAGGTCCGACGAGCAGTACTTC. It codes for CASSYSRSDEQYF.

The chain is built from TRBV6-1 and TRBJ2-7; D is perhaps TRBD2 (6 bases). CDR3 size: 14 residues. The ends were cut back, 6 bases at V and 4 bases at J, with 16 bases in the middle. Germline CDR1 MNHNS, CDR2 SASEGT. The CDR3 reads CASRPGLGIYEQYF. The CDR3 DNA reads TGTGCCAGCAGACCGGGACTTGGGATTTACGAGCAGTACTTC.

This chain joins TRBV6-5 and TRBJ2-3, with a weak D call TRBD1 (5 bases). This CDR3 contains 14 residues. Germline CDR1 MNHEY, CDR2 SVGAGI. V shed 0 bases and J shed 6 bases, with 10 bases lying between them. The CDR3 bases are TGTGCCAGCAGTTACTCTCAGGGCTGGGATACGCAGTATTTT. Protein product: CASSYSQGWDTQYF.

The rearrangement uses TRBV5-8 and TRBJ1-4; a possible D gene is TRBD1 (6 bases). With 4 bases removed from V and 0 bases from J, the gap between germline ends came to 22 bases. The length of the CDR3 is 19 residues. Germline assignment: CDR1 SGHTS and CDR2 YDEGEE. CDR3 nucleotides: TGTGCCAGCAGCGGAAGAACAGGGAGAGTAAGCACAACTAATGAAAAACTGTTTTTT. Protein sequence: CASSGRTGRVSTTNEKLFF.

The rearrangement links TRBV6-6 to TRBJ1-1, with 10 bases matching TRBD1. V dropped 6 bases and J dropped 3; count of bases not matched to a gene: 4. The germline gives CDR1 MNHNY, CDR2 SVGAGI (reference sequence). The CDR3 has 14 residues. The CDR3 nucleotides are TGTGCCAGCAGATCCGGGACAGGGGACACTGAAGCTTTCTTT. Translating it yields CASRSGTGDTEAFF.

The chain has TRBV10-3 and TRBJ2-3; D unclear. The germline V gene encodes CDR1 ENHRY and CDR2 SYGVKD. This CDR3 has 14 amino acids. Trimming shortened V by 2 bases and J by 4 bases, and 10 bases separated the two germline ends. The CDR3 region is CAISEPRMADTQYF. CDR3 nucleotides: TGTGCCATCAGTGAGCCGAGGATGGCAGATACGCAGTATTTT.

This clone was seen only once. The V call is TRBV19, the J call TRBJ2-5, with 8 nucleotides matching TRBD1. V trimming: 4 bases; J trimming: 5 bases; junction bases outside the gene matches: 9. The germline V gene has CDR1 LNHDA and CDR2 SQIVND (reference sequence). There are 15 residues in the CDR3. The CDR3 DNA reads TGTGCCAGTAGTACAGGACAGGGATCAGTGGAGACCCAGTACTTC. Translated: CASSTGQGSVETQYF.

The CDR3 sequence is CASSWASGANVLTF. CDR3 coding DNA: TGTGCCAGCAGTTGGGCTTCTGGGGCCAACGTCCTGACTTTC. The chain uses TRBV28 and TRBJ2-6; no clear D gene. This CDR3 contains 14 residues. V lost 4 bases and J lost 1, with 5 bases in between. Germline CDR1 and CDR2: MDHEN and SYDVKM.

This chain connects TRBV9 to TRBJ2-5, with 7 bases identical to TRBD2. The germline CDR1 and CDR2 sequences are SGDLS and YYNGEE. Trimming cost V 3 bases and J 1 base; bases outside gene matches: 9. The CDR3 has 16 residues. The CDR3 nucleotides read TGTGCCAGCAGCGCAACTCCGGGGGGACCCCAAGAGACCCAGTACTTC. This translates into CASSATPGGPQETQYF. The full variable domain, rest sourced from reference TRBV9 and TRBJ2-5, is DSGVTQTPKHLITATGQRVTLRCSPRSGDLSVYWYQQSLDQGLQFLIQYYNGEERAKGNILERFSAQQFPDLHSELNLSSLELGDSALYFCASSATPGGPQETQYFGPGTRLLVL.

The V and J genes are TRBV29-1 and TRBJ1-3; tentatively, D is TRBD1 (6 bases). Germline-derived CDR1 and CDR2 are SQVTM and ANQGSEA. V was pared by 5 bases and J by 0 bases, with 11 bases between. CDR3 length: 14 amino acids. The DNA of the CDR3 is TGCAGCGTTCTACAGGGATCCTCTGGAAACACCATATATTTT. It encodes CSVLQGSSGNTIYF.

The chain combines TRBV5-1 with TRBJ2-2; TRBD1 might be the D (6 bases). The germline CDR1 and CDR2 sequences are SGHRS and YFSETQ. V lost 3 bases and J 2 bases, leaving 11 bases between the germline ends. The CDR3 spans 15 residues. DNA for the CDR3: TGCGCCAGCAGCTCCAGGGGCTCTAACACCGGGGAGCTGTTTTTT. Its translation is CASSSRGSNTGELFF.

The chain has TRBV7-9 and TRBJ1-1, with D possibly matching TRBD1 (5 bases). The germline V gene has CDR1 SEHNR and CDR2 FQNEAQ (reference sequence). V was cut by 5 bases and J by 4 bases, with 17 bases left in between. This CDR3 is 15 amino acids long. The CDR3 loop reads CASSHGAEGGTEAFF. CDR3 nucleotides: TGTGCCAGCAGCCACGGGGCGGAGGGAGGCACTGAAGCTTTCTTT. Filled out from reference TRBV7-9 and TRBJ1-1, the complete variable domain reads DTGVSQNPRHKITKRGQNVTFRCDPISEHNRLYWYRQTLGQGPEFLTYFQNEAQLEKSRLLSDRFSAERPKGSFSTLEIQRTEQGDSAMYLCASSHGAEGGTEAFFGQGTRLTVV.

The rearrangement uses TRBV7-2 and TRBJ2-5, with 9 bases identical to TRBD1. V shed 2 bases, J shed 4 bases, and the junction held 2 bases outside the gene matches. This CDR3 is 14 amino acids long. CDR1 SGHTA and CDR2 FQGNSA come from the germline V gene. The CDR3 spells CASSLTTGGETQYF. The CDR3 DNA reads as TGTGCCAGCAGCTTAACGACAGGGGGAGAGACCCAGTACTTC.